One T cell receptor beta chain is described in this entry. The antigen it binds to is not known. No clone much larger than this one lies a single base away; base qualities are absent. CDR1 and CDR2 (SGHDN, FVKESK) derive from the germline V gene. The CDR3, from cysteine to phenylalanine, totals 15 residues. CDR3 DNA only is kept here, 45 bases in frame from base 1. V is cut by 1 base and J by 3 bases, and the space between the germline ends is 13 bases. The donors were included in the validation cohort of around 120 subjects, a group kept apart from the 666-subject first cohort. The data stem from a study of cytomegalovirus exposure and HLA in healthy donors (dated 2017 in TCRdb). A note on the overall study: According to a later analysis, one platform produced both the roughly 130 validation repertoires and the 720 or so repertoires of the first cohort. The aim of the study was to test whether cataloging public T cell receptors could identify signatures of past pathogen exposure. In addition to the first cohort of around 670 subjects, a separate validation cohort of approximately 110 different subjects was used. To predict cytomegalovirus infection status, the study brought together high-throughput TCR immunosequencing, statistical association of individual TCRs with disease status, and machine learning. Overall results and qualifications from the work: A total of 164 TCR beta chains were listed by the study as associated with cytomegalovirus. Of the cluster scores, around 95% were above 0 in a later analysis, which found that TCRs clustered in the first cohort also tended to co-occur in the approximately 130 validation repertoires. Cytomegalovirus status was reported to be diagnosed by the classifier with high specificity and sensitivity in both the original and validation cohorts. In vitro tests confirmed that a few of the cytomegalovirus-associated TCR beta chains recognize cytomegalovirus antigens. A later analysis lacked HLA typing for the validation cohort, so it scored co-occurrence in that cohort across all 110 or so repertoires. The authors suggested that the approach could potentially be extended to other disease states and immunological phenotypes. Most TCR sequences were seen in very few donors, while some public TCRs were found in many individuals.

The library was obtained by the immunoSEQ multiplex PCR assay. Regarding the original processing steps: To diagnose cytomegalovirus status from the catalog of TCR beta chain sequences, a statistical classification framework was built. In TCRdb, the immuneACCESS table is reduced to in-frame sequences with V and J assigned. These tables do not hold every clone; where another copy was compared, an unresolved V gene accounts for under half, and the others remain unexplained. V and J calls and clone size are as listed in that table; D and trimming were resolved from the DNA. In this sample the table shows about 240,000 clones, approximately 83% of which occur a single time. Roughly 1.2% of the sample is in the top ten clones.

The sequencing sample was made of PBMCs. This sequence originates from a woman in her twenties or thirties in good health and CMV-seropositive. In this chain, TRBV14 is recombined with TRBJ2-7; TRBD2 is possibly the D segment (5 matching bases). The DNA is TGTGCCAGCAGCCAAGTCGGGAAGGCGTACTACGAGCAGTACTTC. The resulting protein is CASSQVGKAYYEQYF.